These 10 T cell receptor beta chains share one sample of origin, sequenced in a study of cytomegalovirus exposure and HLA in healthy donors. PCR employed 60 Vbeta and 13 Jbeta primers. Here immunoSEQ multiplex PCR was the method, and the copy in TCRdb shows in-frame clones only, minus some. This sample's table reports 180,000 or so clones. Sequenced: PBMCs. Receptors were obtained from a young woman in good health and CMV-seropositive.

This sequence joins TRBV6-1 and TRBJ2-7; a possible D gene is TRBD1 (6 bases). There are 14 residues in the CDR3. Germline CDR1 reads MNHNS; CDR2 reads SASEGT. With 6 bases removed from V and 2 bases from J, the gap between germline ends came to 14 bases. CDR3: CASSLGQITYEQYF. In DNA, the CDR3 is TGTGCCAGCAGCTTGGGACAAATCACCTACGAGCAGTACTTC.

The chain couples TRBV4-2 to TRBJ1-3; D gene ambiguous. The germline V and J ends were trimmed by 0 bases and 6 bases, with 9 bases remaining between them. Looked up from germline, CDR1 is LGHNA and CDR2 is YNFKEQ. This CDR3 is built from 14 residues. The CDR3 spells CASSQDQGENTIYF. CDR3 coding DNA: TGTGCCAGCAGCCAAGATCAAGGAGAAAACACCATATATTTT.

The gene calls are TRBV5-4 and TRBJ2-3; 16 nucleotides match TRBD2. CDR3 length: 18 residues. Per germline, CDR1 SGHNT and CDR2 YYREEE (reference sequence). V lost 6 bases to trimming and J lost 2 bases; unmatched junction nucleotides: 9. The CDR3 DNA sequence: TGTGCCAGCACCGGGACTAGCGGGGGGGCTAACCCCACAGATACGCAGTATTTT. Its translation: CASTGTSGGANPTDTQYF.

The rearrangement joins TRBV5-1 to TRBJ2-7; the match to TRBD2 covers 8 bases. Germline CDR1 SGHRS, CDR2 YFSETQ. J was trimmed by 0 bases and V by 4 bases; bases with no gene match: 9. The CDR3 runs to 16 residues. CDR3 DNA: TGCGCCAGCAGCCTCGGACTAGCTGGGAGCTCCTACGAGCAGTACTTC. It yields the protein CASSLGLAGSSYEQYF.

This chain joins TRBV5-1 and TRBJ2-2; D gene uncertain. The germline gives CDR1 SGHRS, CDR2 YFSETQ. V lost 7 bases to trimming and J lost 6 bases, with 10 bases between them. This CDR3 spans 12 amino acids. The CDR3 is CASSHSAGELFF. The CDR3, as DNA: TGCGCCAGCTCCCACTCGGCCGGGGAGCTGTTTTTT.

As DNA, the CDR3 is TGTGCCAGCAGTGAACGTTTGGGGGGCTCCTACGAGCAGTACTTC. Translating it yields CASSERLGGSYEQYF. This chain uses TRBV6-1 with TRBJ2-7; a weak D match, TRBD2 (6 bases). CDR1 MNHNS and CDR2 SASEGT come from the germline V gene. Trimming stripped 2 bases from V and 0 bases from J, with 11 bases between. The CDR3 spans 15 residues.

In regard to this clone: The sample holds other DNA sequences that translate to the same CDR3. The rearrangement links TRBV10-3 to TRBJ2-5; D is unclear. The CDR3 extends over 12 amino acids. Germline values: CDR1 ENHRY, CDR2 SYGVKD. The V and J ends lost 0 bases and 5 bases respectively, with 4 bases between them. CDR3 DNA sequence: TGTGCCATCAGTGAGTCCCGTGAGACCCAGTACTTC. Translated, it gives CAISESRETQYF.

Written as DNA, the CDR3 is TGCGCCAGCAGCTTAGGACAGAATGAGCAGTTCTTC. Translation: CASSLGQNEQFF. The chain carries TRBV5-1 and TRBJ2-1; D might be TRBD1 (6 bases). There are 12 residues in the CDR3. Per the germline V gene, CDR1 is SGHRS and CDR2 is YFSETQ. The V and J ends lost 2 bases and 7 bases respectively, with 7 bases between them.

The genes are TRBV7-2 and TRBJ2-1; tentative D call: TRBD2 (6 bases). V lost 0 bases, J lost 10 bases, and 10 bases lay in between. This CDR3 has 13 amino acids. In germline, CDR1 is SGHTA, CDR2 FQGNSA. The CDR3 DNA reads TGTGCCAGCAGCTTAGCTATACTAGCCGAGCAGTTCTTC. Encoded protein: CASSLAILAEQFF.

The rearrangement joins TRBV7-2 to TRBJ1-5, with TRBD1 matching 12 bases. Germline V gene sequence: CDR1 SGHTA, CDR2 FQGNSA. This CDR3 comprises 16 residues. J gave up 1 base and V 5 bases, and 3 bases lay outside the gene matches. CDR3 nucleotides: TGTGCCAGCAGCGGAGGGACAGGGGGCAGCAATCAGCCCCAGCATTTT. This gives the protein CASSGGTGGSNQPQHF.